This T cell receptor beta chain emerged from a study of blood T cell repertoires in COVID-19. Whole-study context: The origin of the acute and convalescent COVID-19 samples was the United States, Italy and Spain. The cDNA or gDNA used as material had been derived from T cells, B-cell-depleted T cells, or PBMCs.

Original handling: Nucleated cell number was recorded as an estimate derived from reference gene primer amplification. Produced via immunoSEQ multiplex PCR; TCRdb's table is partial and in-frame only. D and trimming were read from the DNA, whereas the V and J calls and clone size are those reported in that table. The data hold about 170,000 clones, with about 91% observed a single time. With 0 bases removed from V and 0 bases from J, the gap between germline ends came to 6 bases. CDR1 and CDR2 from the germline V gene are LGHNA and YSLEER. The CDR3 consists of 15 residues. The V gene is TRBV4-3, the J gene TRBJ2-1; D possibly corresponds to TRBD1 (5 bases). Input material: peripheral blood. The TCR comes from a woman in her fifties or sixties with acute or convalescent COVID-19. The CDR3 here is CASSQEQVSYNEQFF. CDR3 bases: TGCGCCAGCAGCCAAGAACAGGTCTCCTACAATGAGCAGTTCTTC.